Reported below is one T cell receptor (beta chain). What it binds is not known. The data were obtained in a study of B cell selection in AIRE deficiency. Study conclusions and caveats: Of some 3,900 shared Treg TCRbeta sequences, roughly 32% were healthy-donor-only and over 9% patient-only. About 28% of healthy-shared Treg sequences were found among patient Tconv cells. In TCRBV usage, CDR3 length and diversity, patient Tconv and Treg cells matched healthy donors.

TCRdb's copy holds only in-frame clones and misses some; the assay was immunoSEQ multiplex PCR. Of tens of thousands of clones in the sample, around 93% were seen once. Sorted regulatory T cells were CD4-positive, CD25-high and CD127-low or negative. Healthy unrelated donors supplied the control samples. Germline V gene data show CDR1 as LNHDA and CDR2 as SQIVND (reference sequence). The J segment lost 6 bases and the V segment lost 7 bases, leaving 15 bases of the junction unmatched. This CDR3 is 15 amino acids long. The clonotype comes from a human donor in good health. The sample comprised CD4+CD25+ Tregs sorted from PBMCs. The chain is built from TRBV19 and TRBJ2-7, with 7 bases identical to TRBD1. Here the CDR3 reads CASTPTGTALREQYF. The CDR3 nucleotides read TGTGCCAGTACCCCAACCGGGACAGCCTTACGCGAGCAGTACTTC.